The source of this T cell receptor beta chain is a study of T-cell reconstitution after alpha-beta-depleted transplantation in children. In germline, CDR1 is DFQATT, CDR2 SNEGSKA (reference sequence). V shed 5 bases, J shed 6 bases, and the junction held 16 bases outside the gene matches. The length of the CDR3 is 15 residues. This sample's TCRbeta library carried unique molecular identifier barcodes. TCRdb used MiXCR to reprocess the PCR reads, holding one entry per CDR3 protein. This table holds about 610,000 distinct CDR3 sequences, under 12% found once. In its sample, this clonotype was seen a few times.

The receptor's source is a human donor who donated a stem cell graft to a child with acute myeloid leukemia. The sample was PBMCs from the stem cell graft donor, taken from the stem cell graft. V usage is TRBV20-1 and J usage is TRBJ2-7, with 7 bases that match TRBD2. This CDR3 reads CSAPPPRAGKGEQYF. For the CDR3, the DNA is TGCAGTGCTCCGCCCCCGAGAGCGGGAAAAGGCGAGCAGTACTTC.